This TCR beta chain was obtained from a study of T cell changes during pregnancy in multiple sclerosis. This CDR3 has 18 amino acids. The ends lost 4 bases at V and 0 bases at J; junction bases unmatched: 14. Germline CDR1 and CDR2: SQVTM and ANQGSEA. Profiling relied on immunoSEQ multiplex PCR, and the TCRdb table lists in-frame clones only, not all of them. The sample holds some 80,000 clones, around 90% seen once. This clonotype originated in a female donor with multiple sclerosis, enrolled in a pregnancy study. The rearrangement joins TRBV29-1 to TRBJ2-3; 9 bases line up with TRBD2. The sample consisted of peripheral blood, taken before pregnancy. This CDR3 reads CSVVGLAGTSSSTDTQYF. The CDR3 coding sequence is TGCAGCGTTGTCGGGCTAGCGGGAACATCATCTAGCACAGATACGCAGTATTTT.